This T cell receptor beta chain was sequenced during a study of blood T cells in healthy people across ages. Study outcomes and limitations: Any conclusive comparison of naive versus antigen-experienced cells was prevented by using unsorted PBMCs.

The V gene end was trimmed by 6 bases and the J gene end by 9 bases; junction bases not matched to a gene: 9. The CDR3 loop spans 14 amino acids. Germline V gene data show CDR1 as WSHSY and CDR2 as SAAADI. A second PCR of about 7 to 11 cycles used a sample-barcoded 5' primer and a J-beta primer mix. TCRdb called the 5' RACE reads again in MiXCR, with one record for every CDR3 protein. The sample comprises 1.5 million to 2 million distinct CDR3 sequences, 25% to 30% of which are singletons, and 7% to 9% rests with the top ten. A note on this clonotype: Its target is not known.

This chain joins TRBV10-2 and TRBJ1-5, with 9 bases fitting TRBD1. This clonotype originated in a woman aged 25 to 39 in good health. What was sequenced was blood. For the CDR3, the DNA is TGCGCCAGCAGAGCGGGACAGGGAGTCCGGCCCCAGCATTTT. It codes for CASRAGQGVRPQHF.